This TCR beta chain was recorded in a study of a mutant IDH1 vaccine in newly diagnosed glioma. Study details: The initiation of vaccination occurred 4-6 weeks after radiotherapy alone, or with temozolomide cycles. Of the patients given treatment, approximately 60% were male and 37.5% were female, and a mean age of about 44 years was recorded.

Looked up from germline, CDR1 is MNHEY and CDR2 is SVGAGI. V lost 1 base to trimming and J lost 0 bases, with 9 bases between them. CDR3 length: 15 amino acids. This clone was picked up a small number of times. The antigen is unknown. Noted time point: week 47, end of study. Vaccination used 300 ug of mutant IDH1 20-mer peptide per dose, with topical imiquimod. The study gave patients eight vaccinations in weeks 1, 3, 5, 7, 11, 15, 19, 23. Sequencing used immunoSEQ multiplex PCR; TCRdb keeps in-frame clones, though not all of them. The repertoire holds around 61,000 clones, over 70% seen once, with around 5% in the top ten.

The chain recombines TRBV6-5 with TRBJ1-1; D not resolved. This material consisted of PBMCs, taken from a glioma patient whose treatment included an IDH1 peptide vaccine. The source of this sequence is a man over 45 with glioma. This chain's CDR3 is CASSYFGEVNTEAFF. In DNA, the CDR3 is TGTGCCAGCAGTTACTTTGGGGAAGTGAACACTGAAGCTTTCTTT.